This entry lists 11 T cell receptor beta chains sequenced from one sample in a study of CD8+CD57+ T cells in acquired aplastic anemia. Profiling that covered TCR beta VDJ and CDR3 relied on genomic DNA as its template. TCRdb redid the calling of the reads with MiXCR, one entry per CDR3 protein. Of about 48,000 distinct CDR3 sequences in the sample, 55% to 75% are singletons; the top ten hold around a third. Material: sorted CD4+, CD8+, or CD8+CD57+ T cells (not recorded which) from PBMCs. These receptor sequences come from a human donor in good health, serving as a control.

This clonotype turned up a few times. The chain is built from TRBV19 and TRBJ2-5; 14 positions match TRBD2. V shed 9 bases and J 4 bases; nucleotides not matched to a gene: 1. Germline lookup yields CDR1 LNHDA and CDR2 SQIVND (reference sequence). This CDR3 has 13 residues. For the CDR3, the DNA is TGTGCCAGCGGGACTAGCGGGAGAGAGACCCAGTACTTC. Its protein is CASGTSGRETQYF. Full variable domain (rest looked up from reference TRBV19 and TRBJ2-5): DGGITQSPKYLFRKEGQNVTLSCEQNLNHDAMYWYRQDPGQGLRLIYYSQIVNDFQKGDIAEGYSVSREKKESFPLTVTSAQKNPTAFYLCASGTSGRETQYFGPGTRLLVL.

This clonotype was seen a few times. This chain links TRBV10-3 with TRBJ1-2, with TRBD1 matching 11 bases. After removal of 3 bases from V and 9 bases from J, the junction contained 6 bases not matched to a gene. This CDR3 contains 14 residues. Germline V lookup: CDR1 ENHRY, CDR2 SYGVKD. This chain's CDR3 is CAISEGGTGGSYTF. For the CDR3, the DNA is TGTGCCATCAGTGAAGGGGGGACAGGGGGGAGCTACACCTTC.

Only one count was recorded for this clonotype. The chain employs TRBV9 and TRBJ1-4; 8 bases align to TRBD1. Losses at the gene ends were 4 bases for V and 8 bases for J; bases not matched to a gene: 7. CDR3 length: 14 amino acids. Germline CDR1 SGDLS, CDR2 YYNGEE. CDR3 protein: CASSQGALREKLFF. The DNA of the CDR3 is TGTGCCAGCAGCCAGGGGGCGTTAAGGGAAAAACTGTTTTTT.

The chain joins TRBV24-1 to TRBJ2-1, with 9 bases fitting TRBD2. Unmatched junction bases numbered 8, after V lost 7 bases and J lost 5 bases. The CDR3 runs 15 residues. Germline CDR1 KGHDR, CDR2 SFDVKD. This chain's CDR3 is CATRAGTSSNNEQFF. CDR3 DNA: TGTGCCACCAGAGCCGGGACTAGCTCTAACAATGAGCAGTTCTTC.

V usage is TRBV5-1 and J usage is TRBJ2-7; no clear D gene. This CDR3 region has 14 residues. Looked up from germline, CDR1 is SGHRS and CDR2 is YFSETQ. V lost 0 bases, J lost 4 bases, and 11 bases lay in between. CDR3 coding DNA: TGCGCCAGCAGCTTGGGGGTCATACTTTACGAGCAGTACTTC. This encodes CASSLGVILYEQYF.

This sequence joins TRBV20-1 and TRBJ2-7; D assignment may be TRBD1 or TRBD2 (5 bases each). V lost 0 bases, J lost 3 bases, and 12 bases lay in between. Germline CDR1 and CDR2: DFQATT and SNEGSKA (reference sequence). The CDR3 consists of 14 residues. CDR3 nucleotide sequence: TGCAGTGCTAGAGATAGGGACGGTGGCTACGAGCAGTACTTC. Translated: CSARDRDGGYEQYF.

This clonotype was observed once. The CDR3 region has the DNA TGTGCCAGCAGCTTAGGGGACAGGGGGAGGTCACCCCTCCACTTT. Encoded protein: CASSLGDRGRSPLHF. The chain has TRBV7-3 and TRBJ1-6; 11 nucleotides agree with TRBD1. The CDR3 has 15 amino acids. V was clipped by 2 bases and J by 10 bases; unmatched bases: 4. Germline V gene data show CDR1 as SGHTA and CDR2 as FQGTGA. Using reference TRBV7-3 and TRBJ1-6 for the parts outside the CDR3, the full variable domain is GAGVSQTPSNKVTEKGKYVELRCDPISGHTALYWYRQSLGQGPEFLIYFQGTGAADDSGLPNDRFFAVRPEGSVSTLKIQRTERGDSAVYLCASSLGDRGRSPLHFGNGTRLTVT.

This rearrangement joins TRBV29-1 to TRBJ1-1, with D possibly TRBD1 on 5 matching bases. The CDR3 has 11 residues. CDR1 SQVTM and CDR2 ANQGSEA come from the germline V gene. Trimming stripped 4 bases from V and 6 bases from J, with 9 bases between. The chain's CDR3 is CSVAWGAEAFF. For the CDR3, the DNA is TGCAGCGTTGCCTGGGGGGCTGAAGCTTTCTTT.

This sequence joins TRBV5-1 and TRBJ1-2, with D tentatively TRBD1 (5 bases). In germline, CDR1 is SGHRS, CDR2 YFSETQ. The CDR3 runs to 15 residues. Trimming removed 0 bases at V and 5 bases at J, with 14 bases between. CDR3 protein: CASSLGQGGRYGYTF. The CDR3 nucleotides are TGCGCCAGCAGCTTGGGGCAGGGAGGTCGGTATGGCTACACCTTC.

In this sample, this clonotype turned up many times. This sequence joins TRBV28 and TRBJ2-7; weak D call: TRBD2 (5 bases). This CDR3 is 17 amino acids long. V was trimmed by 4 bases and J by 1 base, leaving 20 bases between them. The germline CDR1 and CDR2 sequences are MDHEN and SYDVKM. DNA for the CDR3: TGTGCCAGCAGTTATCCTCGTCGGGGTTTAGGGTCCTACGAGCAGTACTTC. Its protein product is CASSYPRRGLGSYEQYF.

Here the CDR3 DNA reads TGTGCCAGCAGCTTGACAGGTGGATCACCCCTCCACTTT. Its protein product is CASSLTGGSPLHF. The chain joins TRBV7-9 to TRBJ1-6; D might be TRBD1 (6 bases). CDR1 SEHNR and CDR2 FQNEAQ come from the germline V gene (reference sequence). There are 13 residues in the CDR3. V lost 3 bases, J lost 10 bases, and 10 bases lay in between.